This TCR beta chain is from a study of blood T cell repertoires in COVID-19. Whole-study context: Acute-phase and convalescent COVID-19 samples originated in the United States, Italy and Spain. Sample material is recorded as cDNA or gDNA derived from T cells, B-cell-depleted T cells, or PBMCs.

This CDR3 spans 15 amino acids. The germline CDR1 and CDR2 sequences are LGHNA and YSLEER. The V gene lost 0 bases and the J gene lost 5 bases, with 11 bases spanning the gap. Under the authors' procedure: Amplification of reference gene primers was used by the study to estimate nucleated cell counts. Clones were read by immunoSEQ multiplex PCR, and TCRdb kept only the in-frame ones, dropping some. Clone size and V and J calls were adopted from that table, with D and trimming inferred from the DNA. The table shows about 70,000 clones, with roughly 86% occurring only once. The sequence was obtained from a human donor in a cohort sampled during active COVID-19. The sample taken for sequencing was peripheral blood. The chain uses TRBV4-3 and TRBJ2-4, with a tentative D call TRBD1 (5 bases). The CDR3 region has the DNA TGCGCCAGCAGCCAAGATCGGCAGGGTCAAAACATTCAGTACTTC. The encoded protein is CASSQDRQGQNIQYF.